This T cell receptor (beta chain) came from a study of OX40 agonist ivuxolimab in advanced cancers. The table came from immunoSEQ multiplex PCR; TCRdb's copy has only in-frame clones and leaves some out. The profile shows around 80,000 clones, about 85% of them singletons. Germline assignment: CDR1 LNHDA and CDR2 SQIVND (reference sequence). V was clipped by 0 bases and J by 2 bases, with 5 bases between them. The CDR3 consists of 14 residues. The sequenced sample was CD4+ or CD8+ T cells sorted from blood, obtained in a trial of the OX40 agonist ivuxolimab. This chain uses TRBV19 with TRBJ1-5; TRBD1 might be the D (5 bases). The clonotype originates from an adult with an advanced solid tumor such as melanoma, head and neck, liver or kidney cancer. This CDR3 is CASSIEGGNQPQHF. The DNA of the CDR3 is TGTGCCAGTAGTATAGAGGGGGGCAATCAGCCCCAGCATTTT.